This is a list of T cell receptor beta chains from one sample in a study of blood T cell repertoires in COVID-19. The data were produced by immunoSEQ multiplex PCR, yet TCRdb's version contains in-frame clones alone and is incomplete. This sample yields 190,000 or so clones, of which 70% to 85% are seen a single time; 9.8% belongs to the top ten. Material: peripheral blood. These receptor sequences come from a woman over 75 with acute or convalescent COVID-19. Both conserved end residues are part of each CDR3. Fields, in order: clone size, J gene, D gene, V gene, CDR3 protein, CDR3 DNA. D genes are given only for firm matches. Clone size is given for some rows only: seen once, a few or many times, or a class if the clone is expanded.

abundance: .
j_gene: TRBJ1-2
d_gene: .
v_gene: TRBV6-2/TRBV6-3
CDR3aa: CASSPRDGYTF
CDR3nt: TGTGCCAGCAGCCCCCGTGATGGCTACACCTTC

abundance: .
j_gene: TRBJ1-5
d_gene: .
v_gene: TRBV6-2/TRBV6-3
CDR3aa: CASSYEAGDNQPQHF
CDR3nt: TGTGCCAGCAGTTACGAGGCAGGGGACAATCAGCCCCAGCATTTT

abundance: .
j_gene: TRBJ2-3
d_gene: .
v_gene: TRBV11-3
CDR3aa: CASSEDRSTDTQYF
CDR3nt: TGTGCCAGCAGCGAGGACAGAAGCACAGATACGCAGTATTTT

abundance: .
j_gene: TRBJ1-3
d_gene: TRBD1
v_gene: TRBV7-2
CDR3aa: CASSSPRDRVTNTIYF
CDR3nt: TGTGCCAGCAGCTCCCCCCGGGACAGGGTGACAAACACCATATATTTT

abundance: .
j_gene: TRBJ1-4
d_gene: .
v_gene: TRBV7-7
CDR3aa: CASSLVPGSEKLFF
CDR3nt: TGTGCCAGCAGCTTAGTACCGGGATCAGAAAAACTGTTTTTT

abundance: .
j_gene: TRBJ2-7
d_gene: TRBD1
v_gene: TRBV10-3
CDR3aa: CAIRSGQKGWEQYF
CDR3nt: TGTGCCATCAGGTCGGGACAGAAGGGATGGGAGCAGTACTTC

abundance: .
j_gene: TRBJ1-2
d_gene: .
v_gene: TRBV2
CDR3aa: CASRLRDITWNTF
CDR3nt: TGTGCCAGCAGGCTCCGGGACATAACCTGGAACACCTTC

abundance: .
j_gene: TRBJ2-5
d_gene: TRBD2
v_gene: TRBV2
CDR3aa: CASSSGGPRAQYF
CDR3nt: TGTGCCAGCAGTAGCGGGGGCCCAAGGGCCCAGTACTTC

abundance: .
j_gene: TRBJ1-4
d_gene: .
v_gene: TRBV12-5
CDR3aa: CASGYLGLNEKLFF
CDR3nt: TGTGCTAGTGGTTACCTCGGACTTAATGAAAAACTGTTTTTT

abundance: .
j_gene: TRBJ2-7
d_gene: .
v_gene: TRBV3-1/TRBV3-2
CDR3aa: CASSPFRDSYEQYF
CDR3nt: TGTGCCAGCAGCCCTTTCCGGGACTCCTACGAGCAGTACTTC

abundance: .
j_gene: TRBJ1-2
d_gene: .
v_gene: TRBV4-1
CDR3aa: CASSPRTDGYGYTF
CDR3nt: TGCGCCAGCAGCCCACGGACAGATGGCTATGGCTACACCTTC

abundance: .
j_gene: TRBJ1-2
d_gene: .
v_gene: TRBV5-6
CDR3aa: CASSTASGYGYTF
CDR3nt: TGTGCCAGCAGCACCGCTTCCGGGTATGGCTACACCTTC

abundance: .
j_gene: TRBJ1-5
d_gene: TRBD1
v_gene: TRBV27
CDR3aa: CASRMDRVGNQPQHF
CDR3nt: TGTGCCAGCAGGATGGACAGGGTGGGCAATCAGCCCCAGCATTTT

abundance: .
j_gene: TRBJ1-2
d_gene: .
v_gene: TRBV5-1
CDR3aa: CASSSGDGYGYTF
CDR3nt: TGCGCCAGCAGCTCAGGGGACGGCTATGGCTACACCTTC

abundance: .
j_gene: TRBJ1-2
d_gene: .
v_gene: TRBV6-6
CDR3aa: CASSYSSRGDPYGYTF
CDR3nt: TGTGCCAGCAGTTACTCATCCAGGGGCGACCCCTATGGCTACACCTTC

abundance: once
j_gene: TRBJ2-1
d_gene: .
v_gene: TRBV25-1
CDR3aa: CASSEWERERFF
CDR3nt: TGTGCCAGCAGTGAATGGGAGAGGGAACGGTTCTTC

abundance: .
j_gene: TRBJ2-1
d_gene: .
v_gene: TRBV7-9
CDR3aa: CASSLLARGNEQFF
CDR3nt: TGTGCCAGCAGCTTGCTAGCCAGGGGCAATGAGCAGTTCTTC

abundance: .
j_gene: TRBJ2-1
d_gene: .
v_gene: TRBV27
CDR3aa: CASSLSYSRYSEQFF
CDR3nt: TGTGCCAGCAGTTTATCGTACTCCCGGTACAGTGAGCAGTTCTTC

abundance: few
j_gene: TRBJ1-3
d_gene: TRBD1
v_gene: TRBV10-1
CDR3aa: CASSLGQASGNTIYF
CDR3nt: TGCGCCAGCAGTTTGGGACAGGCCTCTGGAAACACCATATATTTT

abundance: .
j_gene: TRBJ2-1
d_gene: TRBD2
v_gene: TRBV5-1
CDR3aa: CASSLGGFGRESYNEQFF
CDR3nt: TGCGCCAGCAGCTTGGGAGGGTTCGGGAGGGAATCCTACAATGAGCAGTTCTTC

abundance: .
j_gene: TRBJ2-3
d_gene: .
v_gene: TRBV10-3
CDR3aa: CAISESTSTDTQYF
CDR3nt: TGTGCCATCAGTGAGTCAACTAGCACAGATACGCAGTATTTT

abundance: .
j_gene: TRBJ1-4
d_gene: TRBD1
v_gene: TRBV3-1/TRBV3-2
CDR3aa: CASKGQPNEKLFF
CDR3nt: TGTGCCAGCAAGGGACAGCCTAATGAAAAACTGTTTTTT

abundance: .
j_gene: TRBJ2-7
d_gene: TRBD1
v_gene: TRBV10-2
CDR3aa: CASTVSGGQGNEQYF
CDR3nt: TGCGCCAGCACCGTCTCGGGAGGACAGGGGAACGAGCAGTACTTC

abundance: .
j_gene: TRBJ1-6
d_gene: .
v_gene: TRBV7-9
CDR3aa: CASSLDITNSPLHF
CDR3nt: TGTGCCAGCAGCTTAGACATAACCAATTCACCCCTCCACTTT

abundance: .
j_gene: TRBJ2-7
d_gene: TRBD1
v_gene: TRBV27
CDR3aa: CASSMTGISYEQYF
CDR3nt: TGTGCCAGCTCAATGACAGGGATCTCCTACGAGCAGTACTTC

abundance: .
j_gene: TRBJ2-6
d_gene: .
v_gene: TRBV29-1
CDR3aa: CSVEDNGQLRPGANVLTF
CDR3nt: TGCAGCGTTGAAGATAATGGACAGCTCCGTCCTGGGGCCAACGTCCTGACTTTC